This TCR beta chain was sequenced during a study of identical twins. The CDR3 is made up of 11 amino acids. The V and J ends lost 5 bases and 5 bases respectively, with 6 bases between them. Looked up from germline, CDR1 is MDHEN and CDR2 is SYDVKM. Each cDNA held unique molecular identifiers, and template switching gave it a universal primer site. TCRdb recomputed calls from the 5' RACE reads with MiXCR, one row per CDR3 protein. The data show 1,800,000 or so distinct CDR3 sequences, about 32% seen once. The gene calls are TRBV28 and TRBJ1-1; D gene unclear. The TCR comes from a newborn girl in good health. Sequencing was performed on cord blood. The CDR3 sequence is CASSGRTEAFF. The DNA of the CDR3 is TGTGCCAGCAGTGGGCGGACTGAAGCTTTCTTT.